The source of this T cell receptor beta chain is a study of shared clonotypes between healthy human individuals. Germline V CDR1 and CDR2: SGHAT, FQNNGV. V was clipped by 5 bases and J by 6 bases, with 20 bases between them. This CDR3 has 16 residues. The naive CD8 population came from CD45RO-negative cells selected for CCR7, without terminally differentiated effector memory CD45RA+ cells. Sequenced by immunoSEQ multiplex PCR; TCRdb stores in-frame clones only, minus some. The sample lists hundreds of thousands of clones, roughly 94% occurring once. This sequence originates from a man aged 25-45 years in good health. Sequencing used naive CD8+ T cells sorted from blood. J is TRBJ2-1 and V is TRBV11-2; D remains unclear. Here the CDR3 reads CASSPTALVSPNEQFF. In DNA, the CDR3 is TGTGCCAGCAGCCCCACTGCCCTCGTAAGTCCCAATGAGCAGTTCTTC. Variable domain in full (rest from reference TRBV11-2 and TRBJ2-1): EAGVAQSPRYKIIEKRQSVAFWCNPISGHATLYWYQQILGQGPKLLIQFQNNGVVDDSQLPKDRFSAERLKGVDSTLKIQPAKLEDSAVYLCASSPTALVSPNEQFFGPGTRLTVL.